The source of this T cell receptor (beta chain) is a study of CD8 T cells in Susac syndrome. Germline lookup yields CDR1 MNHEY and CDR2 SVGEGT. Trimming removed 0 bases from V and 4 bases from J, with 12 bases in between. The CDR3 is 15 amino acids. Peripheral blood CD8+ and CD4+ T cells were profiled by TCR beta sequencing. Random hexamers were used to reverse transcribe the RNA input (roughly 0.5 to 1 ug). Multiplex PCR with immunoSEQ amplified the TCR beta CDR3 across 54 Vbeta and 13 Jbeta. TCRdb re-called the immunoSEQ multiplex PCR reads with MiXCR, one entry per CDR3 protein. The table shows just over 150,000 distinct CDR3 sequences, with approximately 96% occurring only once.

The V call is TRBV6-2 or TRBV6-3, the J call TRBJ1-2; D perhaps matches TRBD1 (5 bases). This sequence was found in a human donor with multiple sclerosis. The sequenced sample consisted of CD8+ T cells from PBMCs. The CDR3 bases are TGTGCCAGCAGTTACTCGATGGGGGGAGTCTATGGCTACACCTTC. This encodes CASSYSMGGVYGYTF.